The clone carrying this T cell receptor beta chain was seen many times. Its cognate antigen is unknown. The investigators amplified TCR beta CDR3 regions from RNA transcripts. An initial round of RT-PCR targeting the TCR CDR3 relied on the HTBI primer set. From the multiplex PCR reads, TCRdb called clonotypes with MiXCR, one entry per CDR3 protein. The table records hundreds of thousands of distinct CDR3 sequences, approximately 14% of them present only once. Absence of ophthalmopathy progression within 18 months defined stable Graves' hyperthyroidism. Fresh peripheral blood, roughly 10 ml of it, supplied the PBMCs. CDR1 is DFQATT, CDR2 SNEGSKA, per germline (reference sequence). CDR3 length equals 13 residues. Trimming cost V 3 bases and J 6 bases; bases outside gene matches: 7. The source of the sample is a study of T cells in Graves' hyperthyroidism and ophthalmopathy. Study results and caveats: Onset of ophthalmopathy came a median 6.5 months after the model predicted it.

The receptor was isolated from a woman aged 18-29 years with Graves' hyperthyroidism. The V call is TRBV20-1, the J call TRBJ1-1; 7 bases are a match to TRBD1. The sample was blood. The CDR3 nucleotides read TGCAGTGCTAGGACAGGGCCGAATCCTGAAGCTTTCTTT. This gives the protein CSARTGPNPEAFF.